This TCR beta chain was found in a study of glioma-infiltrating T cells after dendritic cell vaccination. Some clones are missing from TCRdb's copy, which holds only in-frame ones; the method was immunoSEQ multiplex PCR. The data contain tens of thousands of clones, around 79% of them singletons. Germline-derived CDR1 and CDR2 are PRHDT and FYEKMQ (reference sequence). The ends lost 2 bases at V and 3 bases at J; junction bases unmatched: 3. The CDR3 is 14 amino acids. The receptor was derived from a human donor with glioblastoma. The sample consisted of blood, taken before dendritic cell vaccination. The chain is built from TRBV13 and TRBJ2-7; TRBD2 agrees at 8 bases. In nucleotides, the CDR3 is TGTGCCAGCAGCTTACAGGGACTAGTCTACGAGCAGTACTTC. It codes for CASSLQGLVYEQYF.